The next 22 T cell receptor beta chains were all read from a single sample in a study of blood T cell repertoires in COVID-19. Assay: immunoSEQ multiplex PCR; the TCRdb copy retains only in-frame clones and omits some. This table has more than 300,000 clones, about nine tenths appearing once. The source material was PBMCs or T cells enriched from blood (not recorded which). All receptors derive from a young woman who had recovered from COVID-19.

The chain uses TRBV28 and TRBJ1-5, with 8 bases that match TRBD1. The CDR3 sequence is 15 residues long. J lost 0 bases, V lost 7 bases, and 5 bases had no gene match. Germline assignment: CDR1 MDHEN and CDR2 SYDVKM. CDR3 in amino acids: CASTPGTGSNQPQHF. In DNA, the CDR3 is TGTGCCAGCACCCCAGGGACAGGTAGCAATCAGCCCCAGCATTTT.

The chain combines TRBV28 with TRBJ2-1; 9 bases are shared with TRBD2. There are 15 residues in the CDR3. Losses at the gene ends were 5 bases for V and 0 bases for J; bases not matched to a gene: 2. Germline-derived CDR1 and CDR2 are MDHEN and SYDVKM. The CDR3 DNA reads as TGTGCCAGCAGTCTTAGCGGGAGCTCCTACAATGAGCAGTTCTTC. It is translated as CASSLSGSSYNEQFF.

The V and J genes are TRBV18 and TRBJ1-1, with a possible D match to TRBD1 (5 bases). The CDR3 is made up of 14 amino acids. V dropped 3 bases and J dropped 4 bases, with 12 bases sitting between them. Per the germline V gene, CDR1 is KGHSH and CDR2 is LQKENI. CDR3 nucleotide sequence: TGTGCCAGCTCACCCCTACAGGTTGCCACTGAAGCTTTCTTT. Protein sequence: CASSPLQVATEAFF.

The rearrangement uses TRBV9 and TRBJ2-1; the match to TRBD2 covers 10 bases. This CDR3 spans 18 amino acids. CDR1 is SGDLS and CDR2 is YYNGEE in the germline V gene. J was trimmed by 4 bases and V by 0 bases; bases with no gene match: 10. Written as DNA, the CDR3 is TGTGCCAGCAGCGTAGTAGCTAGCGGGGGCCCCGGATACAATGAGCAGTTCTTC. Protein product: CASSVVASGGPGYNEQFF. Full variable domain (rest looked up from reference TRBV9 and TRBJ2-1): DSGVTQTPKHLITATGQRVTLRCSPRSGDLSVYWYQQSLDQGLQFLIQYYNGEERAKGNILERFSAQQFPDLHSELNLSSLELGDSALYFCASSVVASGGPGYNEQFFGPGTRLTVL.

Written as DNA, the CDR3 is TGTGCCAGCAGTACCGGGACTAGCAACATTCAGTACTTC. This gives the protein CASSTGTSNIQYF. J is TRBJ2-4 and V is TRBV28; the match to TRBD2 covers 9 bases. Losses at the gene ends were 5 bases for V and 7 bases for J; bases not matched to a gene: 3. This CDR3 has 13 amino acids. The germline V gene encodes CDR1 MDHEN and CDR2 SYDVKM. Looking up the rest from reference TRBV28 and TRBJ2-4 gives the full variable domain: DVKVTQSSRYLVKRTGEKVFLECVQDMDHENMFWYRQDPGLGLRLIYFSYDVKMKEKGDIPEGYSVSREKKERFSLILESASTNQTSMYLCASSTGTSNIQYFGAGTRLSVL.

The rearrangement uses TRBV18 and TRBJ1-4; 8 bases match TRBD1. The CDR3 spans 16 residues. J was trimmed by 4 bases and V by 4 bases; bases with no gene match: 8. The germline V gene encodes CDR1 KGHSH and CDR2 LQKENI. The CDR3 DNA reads TGTGCCAGCTCACTACAGGAGACAGGGGTTAATGAAAAACTGTTTTTT. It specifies CASSLQETGVNEKLFF.

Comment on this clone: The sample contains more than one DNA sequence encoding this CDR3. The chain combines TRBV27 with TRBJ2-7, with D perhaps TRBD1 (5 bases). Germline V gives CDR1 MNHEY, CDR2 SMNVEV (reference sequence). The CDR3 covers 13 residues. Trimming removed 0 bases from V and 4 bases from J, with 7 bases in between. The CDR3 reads CASSLSRAYEQYF. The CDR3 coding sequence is TGTGCCAGCAGTTTATCCAGGGCTTACGAGCAGTACTTC.

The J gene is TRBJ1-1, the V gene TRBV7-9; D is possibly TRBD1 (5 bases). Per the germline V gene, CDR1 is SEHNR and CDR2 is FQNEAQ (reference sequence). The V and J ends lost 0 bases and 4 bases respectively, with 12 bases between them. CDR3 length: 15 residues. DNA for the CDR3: TGTGCCAGCAGCTTAGCGTTCGAAGGGGCCACTGAAGCTTTCTTT. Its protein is CASSLAFEGATEAFF. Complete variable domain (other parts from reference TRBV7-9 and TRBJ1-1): DTGVSQNPRHKITKRGQNVTFRCDPISEHNRLYWYRQTLGQGPEFLTYFQNEAQLEKSRLLSDRFSAERPKGSFSTLEIQRTEQGDSAMYLCASSLAFEGATEAFFGQGTRLTVV.

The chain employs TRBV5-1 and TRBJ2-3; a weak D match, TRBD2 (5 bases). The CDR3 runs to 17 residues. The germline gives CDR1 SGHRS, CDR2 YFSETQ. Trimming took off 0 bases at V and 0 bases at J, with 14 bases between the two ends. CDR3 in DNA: TGCGCCAGCAGCTTGGGAGTCCTGGAGCGGAGCACAGATACGCAGTATTTT. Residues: CASSLGVLERSTDTQYF.

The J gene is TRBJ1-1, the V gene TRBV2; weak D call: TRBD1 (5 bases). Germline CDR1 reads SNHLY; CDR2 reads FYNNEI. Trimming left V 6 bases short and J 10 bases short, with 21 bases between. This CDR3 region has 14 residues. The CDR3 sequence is CASSSKDMTVAAFF. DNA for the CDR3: TGTGCCAGCAGCTCAAAGGACATGACGGTTGCAGCTTTCTTT.

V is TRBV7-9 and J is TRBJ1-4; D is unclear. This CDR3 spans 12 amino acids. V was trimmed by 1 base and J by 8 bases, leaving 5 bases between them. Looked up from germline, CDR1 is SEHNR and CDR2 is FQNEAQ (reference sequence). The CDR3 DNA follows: TGTGCCAGCAGCTTAGGGCTCGAAAAACTGTTTTTT. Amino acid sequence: CASSLGLEKLFF.

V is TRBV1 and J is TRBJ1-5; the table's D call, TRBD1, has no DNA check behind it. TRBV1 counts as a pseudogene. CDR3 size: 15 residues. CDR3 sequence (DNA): TGCACCAGCAGCCAAGACATCAGGGTAGATCAGCCCCAGCATTTT. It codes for CTSSQDIRVDQPQHF.

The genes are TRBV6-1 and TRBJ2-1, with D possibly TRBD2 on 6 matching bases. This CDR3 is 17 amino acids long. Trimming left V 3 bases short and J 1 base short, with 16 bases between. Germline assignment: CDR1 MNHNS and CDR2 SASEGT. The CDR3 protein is CASSEFNLRGSYNEQFF. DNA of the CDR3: TGTGCCAGCAGTGAGTTCAACCTACGGGGGTCCTACAATGAGCAGTTCTTC.

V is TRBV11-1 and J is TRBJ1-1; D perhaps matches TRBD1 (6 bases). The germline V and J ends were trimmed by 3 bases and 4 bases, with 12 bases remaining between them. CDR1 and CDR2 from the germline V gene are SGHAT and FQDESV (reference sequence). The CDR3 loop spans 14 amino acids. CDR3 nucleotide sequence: TGTGCCAGCAGCTTCCAGGAACAGGGCACTGAAGCTTTCTTT. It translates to CASSFQEQGTEAFF.

CDR3 sequence reads: CASSPPLRTTYEQYF. Written as DNA, the CDR3 is TGTGCCAGCAGCCCCCCCCTGCGTACCACCTACGAGCAGTACTTC. The V and J genes are TRBV11-2 and TRBJ2-7, with no clear D. Looked up from germline, CDR1 is SGHAT and CDR2 is FQNNGV. V was clipped by 5 bases and J by 2 bases, with 16 bases between them. This CDR3 comprises 15 residues.

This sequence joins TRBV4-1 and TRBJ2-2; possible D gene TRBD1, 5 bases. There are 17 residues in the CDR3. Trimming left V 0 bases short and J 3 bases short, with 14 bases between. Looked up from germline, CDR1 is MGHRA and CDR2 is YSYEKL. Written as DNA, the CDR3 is TGCGCCAGCAGCCAAGAATTACAGGCATATTACACCGGGGAGCTGTTTTTT. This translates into CASSQELQAYYTGELFF.

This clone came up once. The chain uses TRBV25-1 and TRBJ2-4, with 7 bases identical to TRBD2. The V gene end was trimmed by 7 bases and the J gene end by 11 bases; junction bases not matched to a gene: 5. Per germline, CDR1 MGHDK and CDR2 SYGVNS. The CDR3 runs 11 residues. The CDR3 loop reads CASTLAEVQYF. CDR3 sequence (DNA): TGTGCCAGCACCCTAGCGGAGGTTCAGTACTTC.

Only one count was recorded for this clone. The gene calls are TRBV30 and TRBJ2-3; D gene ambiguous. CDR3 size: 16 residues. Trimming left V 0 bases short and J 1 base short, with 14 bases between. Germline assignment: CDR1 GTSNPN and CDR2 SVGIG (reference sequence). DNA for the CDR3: TGTGCCTGGAGTGTAATGTCTTCCCCTGGCACAGATACGCAGTATTTT. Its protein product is CAWSVMSSPGTDTQYF.

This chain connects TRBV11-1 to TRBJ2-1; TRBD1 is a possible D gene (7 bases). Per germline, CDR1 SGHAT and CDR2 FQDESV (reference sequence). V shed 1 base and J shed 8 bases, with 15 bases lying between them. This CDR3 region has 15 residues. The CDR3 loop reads CASSLGRGRGDEQFF. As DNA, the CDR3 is TGTGCCAGCAGCTTAGGACGGGGCAGGGGGGATGAGCAGTTCTTC.

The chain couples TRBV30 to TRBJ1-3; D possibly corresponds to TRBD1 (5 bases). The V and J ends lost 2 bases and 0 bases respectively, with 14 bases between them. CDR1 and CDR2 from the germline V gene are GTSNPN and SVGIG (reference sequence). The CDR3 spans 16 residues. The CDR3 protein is CAWSLRGRVSGNTIYF. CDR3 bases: TGTGCCTGGAGTCTTAGGGGCCGCGTCTCTGGAAACACCATATATTTT.

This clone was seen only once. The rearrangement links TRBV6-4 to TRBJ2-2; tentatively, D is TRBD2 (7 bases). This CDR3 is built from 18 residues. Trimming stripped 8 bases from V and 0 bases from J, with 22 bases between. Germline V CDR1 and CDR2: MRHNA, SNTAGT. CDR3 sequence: CASHPRGGTSTNTGELFF. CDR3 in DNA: TGTGCCAGCCATCCACGCGGGGGCACATCCACGAACACCGGGGAGCTGTTTTTT.

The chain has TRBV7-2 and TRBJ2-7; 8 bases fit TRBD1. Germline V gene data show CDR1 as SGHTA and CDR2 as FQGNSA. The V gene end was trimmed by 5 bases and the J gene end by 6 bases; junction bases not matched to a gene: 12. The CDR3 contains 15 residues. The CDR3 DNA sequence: TGTGCCAGCAGCACCCGACAGGGGAGGTCTCTCGAGCAGTACTTC. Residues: CASSTRQGRSLEQYF.